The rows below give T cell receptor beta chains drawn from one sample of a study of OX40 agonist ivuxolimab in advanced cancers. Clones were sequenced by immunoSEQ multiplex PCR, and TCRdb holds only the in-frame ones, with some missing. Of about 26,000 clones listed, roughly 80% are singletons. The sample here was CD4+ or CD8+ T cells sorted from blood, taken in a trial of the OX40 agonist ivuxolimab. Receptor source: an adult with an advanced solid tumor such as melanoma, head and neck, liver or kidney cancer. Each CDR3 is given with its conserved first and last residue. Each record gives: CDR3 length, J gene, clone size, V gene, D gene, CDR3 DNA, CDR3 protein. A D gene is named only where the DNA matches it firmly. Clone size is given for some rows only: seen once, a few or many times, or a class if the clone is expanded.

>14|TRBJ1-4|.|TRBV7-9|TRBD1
TGTGCCAGCAGCCCAGGGGGCGAGGATGAAAAACTGTTTTTT
CASSPGGEDEKLFF
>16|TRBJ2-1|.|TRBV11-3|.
TGTGCCAGCAGCTTTTCTAGCGTCAGCTCCTACAATGAGCAGTTCTTC
CASSFSSVSSYNEQFF
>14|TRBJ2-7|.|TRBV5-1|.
TGCGCCAGCAGCTTGGTAGGGTACCACTACGAGCAGTACTTC
CASSLVGYHYEQYF
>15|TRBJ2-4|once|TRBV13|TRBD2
TGTGCCAGCAGCCCAGGGGGGACTAGCAGGAACATTCAGTACTTC
CASSPGGTSRNIQYF
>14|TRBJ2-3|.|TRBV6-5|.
TGTGCCAGCAGTTACTCGTTCGGCTCGGATACGCAGTATTTT
CASSYSFGSDTQYF
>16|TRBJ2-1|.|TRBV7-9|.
TGTGCCAGCAGGACCCACACAGGAAGCTCCTACAATGAGCAGTTCTTC
CASRTHTGSSYNEQFF
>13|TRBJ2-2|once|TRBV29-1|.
TGCAGCGGGGAGACAGCCAACACCGGGGAGCTGTTTTTT
CSGETANTGELFF
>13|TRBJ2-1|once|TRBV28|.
TGTGCCAGCAGGACACCAACCTACAATGAGCAGTTCTTC
CASRTPTYNEQFF
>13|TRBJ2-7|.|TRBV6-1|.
TGTGCCAGCAGTGACTGGGCTAGCTACGAGCAGTACTTC
CASSDWASYEQYF
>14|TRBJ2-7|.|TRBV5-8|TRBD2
TGTGCCAGCAGCCCGACTAGCGGGGGCTACGAGCAGTACTTC
CASSPTSGGYEQYF
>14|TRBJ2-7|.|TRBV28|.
TGTGCCAGCAGCAAAGACTTTGCCTCCTACGAGCAGTACTTC
CASSKDFASYEQYF
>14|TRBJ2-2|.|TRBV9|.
TGTGCCAGCAGCGTAGGAGGAAACACCGGGGAGCTGTTTTTT
CASSVGGNTGELFF